A selection of T cell receptor beta chains follows, all from one sample in a study of shared clonotypes between healthy human individuals. Repertoires were generated with immunoSEQ multiplex PCR, while TCRdb's copy carries only in-frame clones and drops some. The repertoire holds 2 million to 2.5 million clones, approximately 93% seen once, with roughly 0.36% in the top ten. Sequencing used naive CD4+ T cells from PBMCs. The source is a man aged 18 to 29 in good health. Some clones in this sample may be carry-over from other donors' samples. Each CDR3 is given with its conserved first and last residue. D genes are given only for firm matches. Size is omitted from some rows. Given values are once, few, many or a class for expanded clones.

d_call: .
clone_size: .
cdr3_length: 14
j_call: TRBJ2-2
v_call: TRBV7-9
cdr3_nt: TGTGCCAGCAGCTTAACCCGCTTAAGCGGGGAGCTGTTTTTT
cdr3_aa: CASSLTRLSGELFF

d_call: .
clone_size: .
cdr3_length: 15
j_call: TRBJ2-1
v_call: TRBV5-1
cdr3_nt: TGCGCCAGCAGCTTGGAGGCGGGGCCATACAATGAGCAGTTCTTC
cdr3_aa: CASSLEAGPYNEQFF

d_call: .
clone_size: once
cdr3_length: 13
j_call: TRBJ1-2
v_call: TRBV18
cdr3_nt: TGTGCCAGCTCACCCGACGACCTATATGGCTACACCTTC
cdr3_aa: CASSPDDLYGYTF

d_call: TRBD2
clone_size: .
cdr3_length: 13
j_call: TRBJ2-7
v_call: TRBV28
cdr3_nt: TGTGCCAGCACCCTAGCGGGAACCTACGAGCAGTACTTC
cdr3_aa: CASTLAGTYEQYF

d_call: .
clone_size: .
cdr3_length: 13
j_call: TRBJ2-2
v_call: TRBV6-4
cdr3_nt: TGTGCCAGCAGTAGGGAGTTCACCGGGGAGCTGTTTTTT
cdr3_aa: CASSREFTGELFF

d_call: .
clone_size: .
cdr3_length: 14
j_call: TRBJ1-5
v_call: TRBV11-2
cdr3_nt: TGTGCCAGCAGCTTGGGACAATACAATCAGCCCCAGCATTTT
cdr3_aa: CASSLGQYNQPQHF

d_call: .
clone_size: .
cdr3_length: 15
j_call: TRBJ1-1
v_call: TRBV9
cdr3_nt: TGTGCCAGCAGCCGCTATTCACAGGGTCTCGCTGAAGCTTTCTTT
cdr3_aa: CASSRYSQGLAEAFF

d_call: .
clone_size: .
cdr3_length: 16
j_call: TRBJ1-1
v_call: TRBV18
cdr3_nt: TGTGCCAGCTCACAAGGGGGGGCCGGTACGAACACTGAAGCTTTCTTT
cdr3_aa: CASSQGGAGTNTEAFF

d_call: .
clone_size: .
cdr3_length: 15
j_call: TRBJ2-6
v_call: TRBV18
cdr3_nt: TGTGCCAGCTCCCTCCTGGAGGTAGGGGCCAACGTCCTGACTTTC
cdr3_aa: CASSLLEVGANVLTF

d_call: .
clone_size: .
cdr3_length: 15
j_call: TRBJ2-1
v_call: TRBV7-9
cdr3_nt: TGTGCCAGCAGCTTAGGTGGGAGCGATTACAATGAGCAGTTCTTC
cdr3_aa: CASSLGGSDYNEQFF

d_call: TRBD1
clone_size: .
cdr3_length: 15
j_call: TRBJ1-4
v_call: TRBV7-2
cdr3_nt: TGTGCCAGCAGACTACAGGGGAGTGGGAATGAAAAACTGTTTTTT
cdr3_aa: CASRLQGSGNEKLFF

d_call: .
clone_size: .
cdr3_length: 14
j_call: TRBJ2-5
v_call: TRBV9
cdr3_nt: TGTGCCAGCAGCAGTAAAGTGGGGGTGGAGACCCAGTACTTC
cdr3_aa: CASSSKVGVETQYF

d_call: .
clone_size: once
cdr3_length: 13
j_call: TRBJ1-4
v_call: TRBV4-1
cdr3_nt: TGCGCCAGCAGCCTCCTTTTGGGTGAAAAACTGTTTTTT
cdr3_aa: CASSLLLGEKLFF

d_call: TRBD1
clone_size: .
cdr3_length: 15
j_call: TRBJ2-1
v_call: TRBV19
cdr3_nt: TGTGCCAGTAGCGACAGGGGAAGCTCCTACAATGAGCAGTTCTTC
cdr3_aa: CASSDRGSSYNEQFF

d_call: TRBD1
clone_size: .
cdr3_length: 17
j_call: TRBJ1-4
v_call: TRBV15
cdr3_nt: TGTGCCACCAGCATTGGGACAGGGGCCCATACTAATGAAAAACTGTTTTTT
cdr3_aa: CATSIGTGAHTNEKLFF

d_call: TRBD1
clone_size: .
cdr3_length: 13
j_call: TRBJ2-1
v_call: TRBV28
cdr3_nt: TGTGCCAGCTCCACAGGGGCCTACAATGAGCAGTTCTTC
cdr3_aa: CASSTGAYNEQFF

d_call: TRBD2
clone_size: .
cdr3_length: 13
j_call: TRBJ2-7
v_call: TRBV11-2
cdr3_nt: TGTGCCAGCAGGACTAGCGCAGTCTACGAGCAGTACTTC
cdr3_aa: CASRTSAVYEQYF

d_call: .
clone_size: .
cdr3_length: 16
j_call: TRBJ1-6
v_call: TRBV27
cdr3_nt: TGTGCCAGCAGTACAGCGGGGAGCTCCTATAATTCACCCCTCCACTTT
cdr3_aa: CASSTAGSSYNSPLHF

d_call: .
clone_size: .
cdr3_length: 13
j_call: TRBJ2-2
v_call: TRBV9
cdr3_nt: TGTGCCAGCAGCGCAAAGAACACCGGGGAGCTGTTTTTT
cdr3_aa: CASSAKNTGELFF

d_call: .
clone_size: .
cdr3_length: 15
j_call: TRBJ2-1
v_call: TRBV9
cdr3_nt: TGTGCCAGCAGCGTAGGTGGTAACTCCTACAATGAGCAGTTCTTC
cdr3_aa: CASSVGGNSYNEQFF

d_call: .
clone_size: .
cdr3_length: 16
j_call: TRBJ2-5
v_call: TRBV4-2
cdr3_nt: TGTGCCAGCAGCAAAGGGGGTCGGGGGCCAGGGGAGACCCAGTACTTC
cdr3_aa: CASSKGGRGPGETQYF

d_call: .
clone_size: .
cdr3_length: 16
j_call: TRBJ2-6
v_call: TRBV28
cdr3_nt: TGTGCCAGCAGCCTGGGCGATTCCTCTGGGGCCAACGTCCTGACTTTC
cdr3_aa: CASSLGDSSGANVLTF

d_call: .
clone_size: once
cdr3_length: 14
j_call: TRBJ2-7
v_call: TRBV5-8
cdr3_nt: TGTGCCAGCATGGAGGGAGGCAGGGACTACGAGCAGTACTTC
cdr3_aa: CASMEGGRDYEQYF

d_call: .
clone_size: .
cdr3_length: 14
j_call: TRBJ1-2
v_call: TRBV28
cdr3_nt: TGTGCCAGCCACCCAGACATGTTGAACTATGGCTACACCTTC
cdr3_aa: CASHPDMLNYGYTF

d_call: .
clone_size: .
cdr3_length: 13
j_call: TRBJ2-6
v_call: TRBV5-4
cdr3_nt: TGTGCCAGCAGGTTCTCTGGGGCCAACGTCCTGACTTTC
cdr3_aa: CASRFSGANVLTF

d_call: .
clone_size: .
cdr3_length: 14
j_call: TRBJ2-7
v_call: TRBV28
cdr3_nt: TGTGCCAGCAGCTTCCGGGGTATGTCGTCCGAGCAGTACTTC
cdr3_aa: CASSFRGMSSEQYF

d_call: TRBD1
clone_size: once
cdr3_length: 14
j_call: TRBJ2-7
v_call: TRBV5-1
cdr3_nt: TGCGCCAGCAGCAGGGACAGGGGCAAGAACGAGCAGTACTTC
cdr3_aa: CASSRDRGKNEQYF

d_call: .
clone_size: once
cdr3_length: 14
j_call: TRBJ2-5
v_call: TRBV9
cdr3_nt: TGTGCCAGCACCCCCTACGGGATTCAAGAGACCCAGTACTTC
cdr3_aa: CASTPYGIQETQYF

d_call: .
clone_size: .
cdr3_length: 14
j_call: TRBJ2-5
v_call: TRBV5-5
cdr3_nt: TGTGCCAGCAGCCGGGGGCAGGTCCAAGAGACCCAGTACTTC
cdr3_aa: CASSRGQVQETQYF

d_call: .
clone_size: once
cdr3_length: 15
j_call: TRBJ1-6
v_call: TRBV5-1
cdr3_nt: TGCGCCAGCAGCTTGGAGGGGAGTGGTAATTCACCCCTCCACTTT
cdr3_aa: CASSLEGSGNSPLHF

d_call: .
clone_size: .
cdr3_length: 15
j_call: TRBJ1-4
v_call: TRBV5-4
cdr3_nt: TGTGCCAGCAGCTTGGATGGGGCCACTAATGAAAAACTGTTTTTT
cdr3_aa: CASSLDGATNEKLFF

d_call: .
clone_size: .
cdr3_length: 14
j_call: TRBJ1-5
v_call: TRBV6-5
cdr3_nt: TGTGCCAGCAGCGTAGGGAGGGCCAATCAGCCCCAGCATTTT
cdr3_aa: CASSVGRANQPQHF

d_call: TRBD1
clone_size: .
cdr3_length: 14
j_call: TRBJ2-7
v_call: TRBV10-3
cdr3_nt: TGTGCCATCAGTGAGGACAGGGGGTCCTCCGAGCAGTACTTC
cdr3_aa: CAISEDRGSSEQYF

d_call: .
clone_size: .
cdr3_length: 15
j_call: TRBJ2-6
v_call: TRBV11-3
cdr3_nt: TGTGCCAGCAGCGGTACGCTATCTGGGGCCAACGTCCTGACTTTC
cdr3_aa: CASSGTLSGANVLTF

d_call: TRBD2
clone_size: .
cdr3_length: 15
j_call: TRBJ2-5
v_call: TRBV19
cdr3_nt: TGTGCCAGTAGTATAGTGCCTAGCGGCCAAGAGACCCAGTACTTC
cdr3_aa: CASSIVPSGQETQYF

d_call: .
clone_size: few
cdr3_length: 14
j_call: TRBJ1-5
v_call: TRBV4-1
cdr3_nt: TGCGCCAGCAGCCCAGACCGTTCTGGTCAGCCCCAGCATTTT
cdr3_aa: CASSPDRSGQPQHF

d_call: TRBD2
clone_size: .
cdr3_length: 16
j_call: TRBJ2-7
v_call: TRBV7-9
cdr3_nt: TGTGCCAGCAGCCCCTGGGTCGGCGGGAGGGCCTACGAGCAGTACTTC
cdr3_aa: CASSPWVGGRAYEQYF

d_call: .
clone_size: .
cdr3_length: 11
j_call: TRBJ2-1
v_call: TRBV28
cdr3_nt: TGTGCCAGCGTAATATTAGGTGAGCAGTTCTTC
cdr3_aa: CASVILGEQFF

d_call: .
clone_size: .
cdr3_length: 15
j_call: TRBJ2-3
v_call: TRBV7-9
cdr3_nt: TGTGCCAGCAGCTTAGAGCTGCCCGACACAGATACGCAGTATTTT
cdr3_aa: CASSLELPDTDTQYF

d_call: TRBD2
clone_size: .
cdr3_length: 16
j_call: TRBJ2-3
v_call: TRBV5-4
cdr3_nt: TGTGCCAGCAGCCTCCGACTAGCGGGAGGCACAGATACGCAGTATTTT
cdr3_aa: CASSLRLAGGTDTQYF

d_call: TRBD2
clone_size: .
cdr3_length: 14
j_call: TRBJ2-7
v_call: TRBV29-1
cdr3_nt: TGCAGCGTTGCTGGGCGGGAGGGCCGTTACGAGCAGTACTTC
cdr3_aa: CSVAGREGRYEQYF

d_call: TRBD2
clone_size: once
cdr3_length: 16
j_call: TRBJ2-3
v_call: TRBV7-2
cdr3_nt: TGTGCCAGCAGCCCCCTTGCGGGAGGGTTCACAGATACGCAGTATTTT
cdr3_aa: CASSPLAGGFTDTQYF

d_call: TRBD2
clone_size: .
cdr3_length: 14
j_call: TRBJ2-7
v_call: TRBV28
cdr3_nt: TGTGCCAGCATACGAGTAGCGGGCTCCTACGAGCAGTACTTC
cdr3_aa: CASIRVAGSYEQYF

d_call: .
clone_size: .
cdr3_length: 13
j_call: TRBJ2-5
v_call: TRBV4-1
cdr3_nt: TGCGCCAGCAGCCTTCTCGCCAGGGAGACCCAGTACTTC
cdr3_aa: CASSLLARETQYF

d_call: .
clone_size: .
cdr3_length: 12
j_call: TRBJ1-1
v_call: TRBV6-1
cdr3_nt: TGTGCCAGCATCAACGAGGGGCAGGAAGCTTTCTTT
cdr3_aa: CASINEGQEAFF

d_call: .
clone_size: .
cdr3_length: 16
j_call: TRBJ1-5
v_call: TRBV6-6
cdr3_nt: TGTGCCAGCAGTTACCGGGGCCGTAATAGCAATCAGCCCCAGCATTTT
cdr3_aa: CASSYRGRNSNQPQHF

d_call: .
clone_size: once
cdr3_length: 16
j_call: TRBJ2-3
v_call: TRBV5-6
cdr3_nt: TGTGCCAGCAGCTTGGGGCCCACCCGCCCTTCGGATACGCAGTATTTT
cdr3_aa: CASSLGPTRPSDTQYF

d_call: TRBD2
clone_size: .
cdr3_length: 16
j_call: TRBJ2-3
v_call: TRBV30
cdr3_nt: TGTGCCTGGAGTTACGGGACTAGCGGAACCACAGATACGCAGTATTTT
cdr3_aa: CAWSYGTSGTTDTQYF

d_call: .
clone_size: .
cdr3_length: 13
j_call: TRBJ2-1
v_call: TRBV5-5
cdr3_nt: TGTGCCAGCAGCCCTCCATCCTACAATGAGCAGTTCTTC
cdr3_aa: CASSPPSYNEQFF

d_call: .
clone_size: .
cdr3_length: 13
j_call: TRBJ1-5
v_call: TRBV11-2
cdr3_nt: TGTGCCAGCAGCTTAGATTCTGCTCAGCCCCAGCATTTT
cdr3_aa: CASSLDSAQPQHF

d_call: .
clone_size: .
cdr3_length: 15
j_call: TRBJ2-7
v_call: TRBV19
cdr3_nt: TGTGCCAGTAGTAAAACATACCCCCCTGGATACGAGCAGTACTTC
cdr3_aa: CASSKTYPPGYEQYF

d_call: .
clone_size: .
cdr3_length: 15
j_call: TRBJ1-1
v_call: TRBV6-4
cdr3_nt: TGTGCCAGCAGTGTTCTACCAGGCCGAGGGGGTGAAGCTTTCTTT
cdr3_aa: CASSVLPGRGGEAFF